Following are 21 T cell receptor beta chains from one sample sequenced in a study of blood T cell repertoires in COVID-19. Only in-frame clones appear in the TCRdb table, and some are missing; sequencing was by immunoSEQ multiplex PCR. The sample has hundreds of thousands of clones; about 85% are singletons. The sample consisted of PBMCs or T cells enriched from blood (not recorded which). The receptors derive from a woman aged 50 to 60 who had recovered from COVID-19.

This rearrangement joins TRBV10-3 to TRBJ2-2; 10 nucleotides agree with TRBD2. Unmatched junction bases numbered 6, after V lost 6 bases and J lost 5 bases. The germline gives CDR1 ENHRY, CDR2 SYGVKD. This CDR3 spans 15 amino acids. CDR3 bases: TGTGCCATCAGCGGCCTAGCGGGGGATACCGGGGAGCTGTTTTTT. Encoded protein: CAISGLAGDTGELFF.

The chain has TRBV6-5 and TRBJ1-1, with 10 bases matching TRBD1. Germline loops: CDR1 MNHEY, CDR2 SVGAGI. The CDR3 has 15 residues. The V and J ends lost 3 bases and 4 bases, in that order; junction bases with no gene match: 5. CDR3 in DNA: TGTGCCAGCAGTTATGGACAGGGGGGAGCCACTGAAGCTTTCTTT. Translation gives CASSYGQGGATEAFF.

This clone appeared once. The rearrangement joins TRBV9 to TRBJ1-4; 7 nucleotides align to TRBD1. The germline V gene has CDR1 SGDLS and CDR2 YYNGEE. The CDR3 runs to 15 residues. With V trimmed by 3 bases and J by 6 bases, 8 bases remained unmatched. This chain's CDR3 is CASSARDSSYEKLFF. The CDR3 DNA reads TGTGCCAGCAGCGCTAGGGACAGCTCTTATGAAAAACTGTTTTTT.

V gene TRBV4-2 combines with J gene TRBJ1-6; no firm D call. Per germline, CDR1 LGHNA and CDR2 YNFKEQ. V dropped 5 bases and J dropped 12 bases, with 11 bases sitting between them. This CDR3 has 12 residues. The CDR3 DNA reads TGTGCCAGCAGCGACGGGATGTTACCCCTCCACTTT. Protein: CASSDGMLPLHF.

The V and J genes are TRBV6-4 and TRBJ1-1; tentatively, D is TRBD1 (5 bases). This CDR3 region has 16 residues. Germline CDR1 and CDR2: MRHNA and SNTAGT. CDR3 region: CAHWVGRQIMNTEAFF. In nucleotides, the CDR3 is TGTGCTCACTGGGTAGGCCGACAGATCATGAACACTGAAGCTTTCTTT.

For the CDR3, the DNA is TGCGCCAGCAGCCCGGAGGTCGGACTTAATGAAAAACTGTTTTTT. Translation: CASSPEVGLNEKLFF. This chain uses TRBV5-1 with TRBJ1-4; the D is unclear. Trimming left V 4 bases short and J 4 bases short, with 14 bases between. CDR1 is SGHRS, CDR2 YFSETQ, per germline. This CDR3 is 15 amino acids long.

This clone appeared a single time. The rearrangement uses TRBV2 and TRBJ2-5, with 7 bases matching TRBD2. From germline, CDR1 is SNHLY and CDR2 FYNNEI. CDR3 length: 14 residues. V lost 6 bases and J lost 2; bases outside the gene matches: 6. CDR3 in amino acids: CASRGGTTQETQYF. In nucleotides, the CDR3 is TGTGCCAGCAGGGGTGGGACTACACAAGAGACCCAGTACTTC.

CDR3 coding DNA: TGTGCCAGCAGCTCAGGGGGCGTGAACACTGAAGCTTTCTTT. It translates to CASSSGGVNTEAFF. The chain carries TRBV13 and TRBJ1-1; 8 bases align to TRBD1. CDR1 and CDR2 (germline): PRHDT, FYEKMQ (reference sequence). This CDR3 is built from 14 residues. V gave up 4 bases and J gave up 0 bases; unmatched junction bases: 1.

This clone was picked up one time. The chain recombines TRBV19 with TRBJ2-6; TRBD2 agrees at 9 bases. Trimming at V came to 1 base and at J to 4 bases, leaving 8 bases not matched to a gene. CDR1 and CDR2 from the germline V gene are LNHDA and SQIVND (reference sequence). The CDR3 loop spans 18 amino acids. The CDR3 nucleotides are TGTGCCAGTAGTATAGGAGGCGGGAGGGCCTCAGGGGCCAACGTCCTGACTTTC. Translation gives CASSIGGGRASGANVLTF.

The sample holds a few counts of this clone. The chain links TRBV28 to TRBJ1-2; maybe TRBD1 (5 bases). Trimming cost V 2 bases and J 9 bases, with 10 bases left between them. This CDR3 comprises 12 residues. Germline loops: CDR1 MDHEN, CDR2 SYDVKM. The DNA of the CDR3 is TGTGCCAGCAGTTTAGGACAATTTAGCTACACCTTC. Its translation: CASSLGQFSYTF.

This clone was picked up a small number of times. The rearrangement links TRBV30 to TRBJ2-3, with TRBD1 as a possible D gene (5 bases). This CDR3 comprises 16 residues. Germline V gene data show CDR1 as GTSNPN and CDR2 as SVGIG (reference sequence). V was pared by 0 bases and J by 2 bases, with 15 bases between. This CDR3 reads CAWSVGADGNTDTQYF. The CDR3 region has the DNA TGTGCCTGGAGTGTTGGGGCCGATGGAAACACAGATACGCAGTATTTT.

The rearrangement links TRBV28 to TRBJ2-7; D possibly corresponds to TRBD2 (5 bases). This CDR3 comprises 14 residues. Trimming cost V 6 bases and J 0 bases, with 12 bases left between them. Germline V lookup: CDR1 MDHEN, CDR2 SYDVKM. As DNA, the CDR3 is TGTGCCAGCAGAGTCGGTGGGAGCTCCTACGAGCAGTACTTC. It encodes CASRVGGSSYEQYF.

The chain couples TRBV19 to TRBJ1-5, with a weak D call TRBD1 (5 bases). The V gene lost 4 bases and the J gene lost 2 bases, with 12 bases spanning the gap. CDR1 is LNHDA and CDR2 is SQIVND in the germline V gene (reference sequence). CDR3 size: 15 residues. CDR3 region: CASSTDGAGNQPQHF. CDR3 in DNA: TGTGCCAGTAGTACCGATGGGGCGGGCAATCAGCCCCAGCATTTT.

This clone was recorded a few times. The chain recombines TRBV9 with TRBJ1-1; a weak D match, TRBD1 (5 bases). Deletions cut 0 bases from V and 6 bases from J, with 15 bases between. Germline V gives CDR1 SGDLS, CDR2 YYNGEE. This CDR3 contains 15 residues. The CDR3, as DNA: TGTGCCAGCAGCGTAGGAGGCGGTGGGGCGGCTGAAGCTTTCTTT. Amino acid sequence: CASSVGGGGAAEAFF.

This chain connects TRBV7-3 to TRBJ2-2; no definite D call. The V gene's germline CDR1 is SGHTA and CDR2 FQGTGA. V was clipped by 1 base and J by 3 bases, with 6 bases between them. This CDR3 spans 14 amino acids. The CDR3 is CASSLMPDTGELFF. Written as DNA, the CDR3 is TGTGCCAGCAGCTTAATGCCAGACACCGGGGAGCTGTTTTTT.

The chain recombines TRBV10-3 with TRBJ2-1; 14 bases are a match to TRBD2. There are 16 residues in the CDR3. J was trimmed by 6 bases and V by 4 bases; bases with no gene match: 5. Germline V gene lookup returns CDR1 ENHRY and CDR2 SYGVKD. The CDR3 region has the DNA TGTGCCATCAGTGCCCGGGGGACTAGCGGGAGCAATGAGCAGTTCTTC. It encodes CAISARGTSGSNEQFF.

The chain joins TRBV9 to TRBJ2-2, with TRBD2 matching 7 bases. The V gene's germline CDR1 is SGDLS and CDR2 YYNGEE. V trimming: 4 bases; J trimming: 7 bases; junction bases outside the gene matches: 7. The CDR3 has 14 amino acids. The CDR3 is CASSRGGTDGELFF. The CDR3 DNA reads TGTGCCAGCAGCAGGGGAGGGACGGACGGGGAGCTGTTTTTT.

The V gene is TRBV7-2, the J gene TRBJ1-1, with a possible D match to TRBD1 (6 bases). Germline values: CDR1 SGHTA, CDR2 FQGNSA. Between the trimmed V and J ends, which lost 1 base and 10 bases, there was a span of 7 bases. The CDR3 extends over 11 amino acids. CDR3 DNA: TGTGCCAGCAGCTTAGGACAGGTAGCTTTCTTT. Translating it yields CASSLGQVAFF.

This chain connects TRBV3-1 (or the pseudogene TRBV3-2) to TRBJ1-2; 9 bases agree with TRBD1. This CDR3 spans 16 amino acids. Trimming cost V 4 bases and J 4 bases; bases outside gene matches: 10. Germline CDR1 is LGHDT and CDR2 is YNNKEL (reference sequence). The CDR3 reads CASSPPDRGRLYGYTF. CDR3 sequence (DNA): TGTGCCAGCAGCCCACCGGACAGGGGAAGACTCTATGGCTACACCTTC.

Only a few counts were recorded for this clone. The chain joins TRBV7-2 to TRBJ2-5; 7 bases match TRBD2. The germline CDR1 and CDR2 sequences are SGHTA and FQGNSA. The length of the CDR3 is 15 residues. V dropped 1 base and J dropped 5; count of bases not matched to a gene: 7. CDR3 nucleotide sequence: TGTGCCAGCAGCTTAGGGGGCCGGCGGGAGGAGACCCAGTACTTC. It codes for CASSLGGRREETQYF.

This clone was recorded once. This CDR3 is CSVEELRGDYF. The CDR3 nucleotides read TGCAGCGTTGAGGAACTGCGGGGGGACTATTTT. The J gene is TRBJ2-3, the V gene TRBV29-1; 8 positions agree with TRBD2. V was pared by 3 bases and J by 15 bases, with 8 bases of the junction left unmatched. The CDR3 consists of 11 residues. Germline V gene data show CDR1 as SQVTM and CDR2 as ANQGSEA.